The T cell receptor (beta chain) described here comes from a study of PD-1 blockade in classical Hodgkin lymphoma. Whole-study results and caveats: The origin of the repertoire differences remains undefined, with disease activity or prior therapy as possible causes. The diversity seen at baseline in complete responders resembled that of newly diagnosed patients.

Measured with immunoSEQ multiplex PCR; TCRdb has only the in-frame clones, and not every one. The sample has roughly 150,000 clones, approximately 80% seen once. After autologous stem cell transplantation all patients relapsed, and prior brentuximab vedotin exposure differed between cohorts. Complete response, partial response or progressive disease constituted the best response categories observed. V was clipped by 1 base and J by 8 bases, with 8 bases between them. CDR3 length equals 12 residues. The germline V gene encodes CDR1 MDHEN and CDR2 SYDVKM. In regard to this clone: Antigen specificity is unknown.

The chain carries TRBV28 and TRBJ1-2; TRBD1 might be the D (5 bases). The sample consisted of peripheral blood mononuclear cells (PBMCs), taken before the second cycle of nivolumab. The receptor was derived from a human donor with classical Hodgkin lymphoma. CDR3 amino acids: CASSLFGGGYTF. The CDR3 coding sequence is TGTGCCAGCAGTTTATTCGGGGGGGGCTACACCTTC.